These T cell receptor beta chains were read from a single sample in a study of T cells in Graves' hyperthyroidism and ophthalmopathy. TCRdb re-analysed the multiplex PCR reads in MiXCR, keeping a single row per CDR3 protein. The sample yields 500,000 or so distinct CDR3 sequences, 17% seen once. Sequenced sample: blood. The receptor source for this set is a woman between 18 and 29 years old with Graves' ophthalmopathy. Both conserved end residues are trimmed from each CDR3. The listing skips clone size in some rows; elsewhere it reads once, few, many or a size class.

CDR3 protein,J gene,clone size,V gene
ASSLSHRSIYEQY,TRBJ2-7,-,TRBV5-5
ASTRTKDSEAF,TRBJ1-1,-,TRBV19
SAAGTSGRYEQY,TRBJ2-7,many,TRBV20-1
ASSIDGAGTAIYGYT,TRBJ1-2,few,TRBV19
ASSAEMSSYNEQF,TRBJ2-1,many,TRBV27
ASNPDNTYEQY,TRBJ2-7,few,TRBV7-9
ASKLRQNYGYT,TRBJ1-2,many,TRBV13
ASSLGYRGQNTEAF,TRBJ1-1,-,TRBV5-1
ASRPRGPTYEQY,TRBJ2-7,many,TRBV28
ASSLRGVYEQY,TRBJ2-7,many,TRBV11-2
ASSPAPPGTANQPQH,TRBJ1-5,-,TRBV4-1
SARWTALGPQH,TRBJ1-5,-,TRBV20-1
ASSDQSGGAGTDTQC,TRBJ2-3,few,TRBV6-2/TRBV6-3
ASSASGEEQY,TRBJ2-7,many,TRBV12-3/TRBV12-4
SAREREKGELF,TRBJ2-2,few,TRBV20-1
ASSGTSGGLNTQY,TRBJ2-3,many,TRBV6-1
SAGTGAGYT,TRBJ1-2,many,TRBV20-1
ASRGGSPNTEAF,TRBJ1-1,many,TRBV28
SARVSAVLNSPLH,TRBJ1-6,-,TRBV20-1
ASSWAGTRETQY,TRBJ2-5,many,TRBV27
SAPPDDTQNTEAF,TRBJ1-1,many,TRBV20-1
SVAIEQF,TRBJ2-1,few,TRBV29-1
ASSRTSGSSEQF,TRBJ2-1,few,TRBV5-1
SAGTQTANTEAF,TRBJ1-1,many,TRBV20-1
ASSLGTGKGNQPQH,TRBJ1-5,-,TRBV27
AWSVGRGGRTF,TRBJ1-1,many,TRBV30
ASRPAETGVYEQY,TRBJ2-7,few,TRBV2
ASSRQAEIEAF,TRBJ1-1,many,TRBV7-2
ASSQFLTGYGTEAF,TRBJ1-1,many,TRBV16
ASSLATGFSYEQY,TRBJ2-7,many,TRBV5-1
ASSPTDSPYGYT,TRBJ1-2,many,TRBV28
ASSTTSGRPYTGELF,TRBJ2-2,-,TRBV7-6
ASSFGGENQPQH,TRBJ1-5,few,TRBV27
ASSQGPRNEQY,TRBJ2-7,-,TRBV5-1
ASSGTESSAEQY,TRBJ2-7,many,TRBV27
ASSPGTGELF,TRBJ2-2,many,TRBV3-1
ASSLDRTGELF,TRBJ2-2,few,TRBV5-6
ASSAPGLGYNEQF,TRBJ2-1,many,TRBV28
ASTRQGAPYEQY,TRBJ2-7,-,TRBV27
ASSQVMADPYEQY,TRBJ2-7,-,TRBV14
ASSIKTGSYEQY,TRBJ2-7,-,TRBV5-4
ASSVDRRGDIQY,TRBJ2-4,many,TRBV6-1
ASSLGRGQETQY,TRBJ2-5,many,TRBV7-2
ASSYQGLAANNEQF,TRBJ2-1,many,TRBV7-9
ASSPDPGQLSYEQY,TRBJ2-7,few,TRBV4-1
AWAQPNTEAF,TRBJ1-1,many,TRBV30
ASSPSLLEQY,TRBJ2-7,-,TRBV28
SAELETQY,TRBJ2-5,many,TRBV20-1
ASFGGPDKAGAYYEQY,TRBJ2-7,many,TRBV7-2
ASSSPEIYGYT,TRBJ1-2,-,TRBV28
SAGRDQPQH,TRBJ1-5,-,TRBV20-1
SVEFDRTYEQY,TRBJ2-7,few,TRBV29-1
AWSGTRTRMMYEQY,TRBJ2-7,many,TRBV30
ASSISPAPGANTEAF,TRBJ1-1,-,TRBV19
ASSSGPGNEQY,TRBJ2-7,few,TRBV7-3
ASSLGTPNEQF,TRBJ2-1,-,TRBV5-1
ASSVDFREGNTIY,TRBJ1-3,few,TRBV13